The 5 T cell receptor beta chains given below trace back to one sample, sequenced in a study of T cells in localized non-small cell lung cancer. Method: immunoSEQ multiplex PCR; TCRdb's copy keeps in-frame clones and lacks some. The table records 31,000 or so clones, about 80% of them present only once. The sample in question was peripheral blood, obtained before any cancer treatment. Every receptor here comes from a male donor aged 60 or over with stage III squamous cell lung carcinoma.

The chain links TRBV5-1 to TRBJ1-1, with D maybe TRBD1 (6 bases). The CDR3 is made up of 15 amino acids. The germline V gene has CDR1 SGHRS and CDR2 YFSETQ. V was shortened by 5 bases and J by 4 bases, with 18 bases between the two germline ends. The CDR3 region has the DNA TGCGCCAGCAGTACGGGACAAATCAAATCCACTGAAGCTTTCTTT. Protein sequence: CASSTGQIKSTEAFF.

The chain recombines TRBV28 with TRBJ2-1; a weak D match, TRBD2 (6 bases). The V gene's germline CDR1 is MDHEN and CDR2 SYDVKM. This CDR3 region has 14 residues. V lost 5 bases, J lost 8 bases, and 16 bases lay in between. The CDR3 sequence is CASSRRLVVDEQFF. The CDR3 DNA reads as TGTGCCAGCAGTAGGCGACTAGTAGTGGATGAGCAGTTCTTC.

This clone turned up a few times. The V call is TRBV20-1, the J call TRBJ2-7, with D possibly being TRBD2 (5 bases). Germline CDR1 and CDR2: DFQATT and SNEGSKA (reference sequence). The CDR3 is 11 amino acids. Trimming removed 7 bases at V and 7 bases at J, with 14 bases between. The DNA of the CDR3 is TGCAGTGGTGGGAGAGGCCTGGAGCAGTACTTC. Translation gives CSGGRGLEQYF.

V usage is TRBV10-3 and J usage is TRBJ2-1, with 10 bases matching TRBD1. Germline CDR1 ENHRY, CDR2 SYGVKD. Unmatched junction bases numbered 9, after V lost 8 bases and J lost 14 bases. CDR3 length: 12 residues. The CDR3 loop is CAIGLGTGEKFF. CDR3 in DNA: TGTGCCATCGGCTTAGGGACAGGGGAGAAGTTCTTC.

The chain has TRBV6-5 and TRBJ1-4, with D possibly TRBD1 on 5 matching bases. The CDR3 is 15 residues long. The V and J ends lost 7 bases and 7 bases respectively, with 19 bases between them. Germline lookup yields CDR1 MNHEY and CDR2 SVGAGI. In nucleotides, the CDR3 is TGTGCCAGCACCCCCAGGCGGGGCAACGGTGAAAAACTGTTTTTT. Translated: CASTPRRGNGEKLFF.